One T cell receptor beta chain is described in this entry. In the study's own analysis: It was from reference gene primer amplification that nucleated cell counts were estimated. This table comes from immunoSEQ multiplex PCR, and its TCRdb copy is limited to in-frame clones, with some not included. V, J and clone size reflect that table, while D and trimming were determined from the DNA. The sample holds roughly 41,000 clones, approximately 80% seen once. This specimen belongs to a study of blood T cell repertoires in COVID-19. In the study overall: Acute and convalescent COVID-19 specimens originated in the United States, Italy and Spain.

V gave up 0 bases and J gave up 0 bases, with 12 bases separating them. Germline values: CDR1 MGHRA, CDR2 YSYEKL. The CDR3 consists of 17 residues. V usage is TRBV4-1 and J usage is TRBJ1-5; no clear D. The sequenced material came from peripheral blood. The sequence was obtained from an elderly woman with acute or convalescent COVID-19. CDR3 coding DNA: TGCGCCAGCAGCCAAGAGGAGACTGATTATAGCAATCAGCCCCAGCATTTT. This codes for CASSQEETDYSNQPQHF.